This is a list of T cell receptor beta chains from one sample in a study of cytomegalovirus exposure and HLA in healthy donors. This table comes from immunoSEQ multiplex PCR, and its TCRdb copy is limited to in-frame clones, with some not included. The table includes some 150,000 clones, 60% to 85% detected once. Sequencing was done on a sample of PBMCs. The receptors shown here come from a man aged 45-65 years in good health and CMV-seropositive. Each CDR3 is given without its conserved first and last residue. Fields, in order: J gene, V gene, CDR3 protein.

J: TRBJ2-7
V: TRBV27
CDR3: ASKPRGRAYEQY

J: TRBJ2-3
V: TRBV19
CDR3: ASSLTLRTSGVGTDTQY

J: TRBJ1-5
V: TRBV6-6
CDR3: ASSITGTGPNQPQH

J: TRBJ2-2
V: TRBV7-6
CDR3: ASSLAPPGANTGELF

J: NA
V: TRBV10-3
CDR3: AISDRAGRTYEQY

J: TRBJ1-5
V: TRBV6-1
CDR3: ASTLVGSNQPQH

J: TRBJ2-7
V: TRBV11-2
CDR3: ASSLLRTGAAYEQY

J: TRBJ2-7
V: TRBV27
CDR3: ASSMSAGASYEQY

J: TRBJ2-7
V: TRBV18
CDR3: ASSSWDRGDYEQY

J: TRBJ2-7
V: TRBV5-5
CDR3: ASSPGLAGVLREQY

J: TRBJ2-2
V: TRBV6-5
CDR3: ASRPGAGELF

J: TRBJ2-3
V: TRBV5-4
CDR3: ASSFAGATDTQY

J: TRBJ2-1
V: TRBV28
CDR3: ASSPNGLAGLNEQF

J: TRBJ2-7
V: TRBV6-1
CDR3: ASSEAVLAGDYEQY

J: NA
V: TRBV21-1
CDR3: ASSKIGGDRKYEQY

J: TRBJ1-2
V: TRBV11-3
CDR3: ASTRWRQASRVGYT

J: TRBJ2-7
V: TRBV11-2
CDR3: ASSDRWTSGSREQY

J: TRBJ2-6
V: TRBV15
CDR3: ATIGPGSSGANVLT

J: TRBJ1-5
V: TRBV19
CDR3: ASSHGGQPQH

J: TRBJ1-2
V: TRBV19
CDR3: ASSPRVDGYT

J: TRBJ1-6
V: TRBV7-9
CDR3: ASSLLGMSNSALH

J: TRBJ2-5
V: TRBV11-2
CDR3: ASRRQGQETQY

J: TRBJ1-6
V: TRBV2
CDR3: ASSEDRGKNSPLH

J: TRBJ2-7
V: TRBV2
CDR3: ASSPRDRFSYEQY

J: TRBJ1-2
V: TRBV5-4
CDR3: ASSLDRGYGYT

J: TRBJ2-1
V: TRBV27
CDR3: ASTRGEGQINEQF

J: TRBJ1-5
V: TRBV30
CDR3: AWSVDTVQPQH

J: TRBJ2-5
V: TRBV7-2
CDR3: ASSSTPGGGGETQY

J: NA
V: TRBV20-1
CDR3: SARSYEQY

J: TRBJ2-1
V: TRBV2
CDR3: ASTKQGFLSEQF

J: TRBJ2-3
V: TRBV10-3
CDR3: AISATSGRADTQY

J: TRBJ2-7
V: TRBV19
CDR3: ASKRQTEGSYEQY

J: TRBJ1-2
V: TRBV28
CDR3: ASSLPGTGPYGYT

J: TRBJ1-1
V: TRBV27
CDR3: ASRNRGRDTEAF

J: TRBJ2-1
V: TRBV29-1
CDR3: SVARGSYNEQF

J: TRBJ2-2
V: TRBV11-3
CDR3: ASSLYGQGGTGELF

J: TRBJ2-1
V: TRBV28
CDR3: ASSSLGQVENEQF

J: TRBJ2-1
V: TRBV18
CDR3: ASSPRASGNNEQF

J: TRBJ2-5
V: TRBV27
CDR3: ASSRTSGSQETQY

J: TRBJ2-1
V: TRBV11-2
CDR3: ASSLGVAGYNEQF

J: TRBJ2-1
V: TRBV11-2
CDR3: ASSLDLAVYNEQF

J: TRBJ2-5
V: TRBV10-1
CDR3: ASSEPGTSGRETQY